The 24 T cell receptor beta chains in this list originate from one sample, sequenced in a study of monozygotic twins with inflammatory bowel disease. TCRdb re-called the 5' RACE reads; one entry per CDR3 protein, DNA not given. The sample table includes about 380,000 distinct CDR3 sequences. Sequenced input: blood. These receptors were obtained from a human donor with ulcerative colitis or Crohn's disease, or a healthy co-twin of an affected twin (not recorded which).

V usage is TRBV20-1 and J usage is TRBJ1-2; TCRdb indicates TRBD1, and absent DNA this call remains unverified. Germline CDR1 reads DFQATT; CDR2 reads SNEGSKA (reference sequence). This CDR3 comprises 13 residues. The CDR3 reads CSATTGAASPYTF.

The CDR3 reads CASSLGGGVTDTQYF. This chain uses TRBV12-3 or TRBV12-4 with TRBJ2-3; TCRdb's assignment of TRBD2 cannot be checked, as there is no DNA. The CDR3 consists of 15 residues.

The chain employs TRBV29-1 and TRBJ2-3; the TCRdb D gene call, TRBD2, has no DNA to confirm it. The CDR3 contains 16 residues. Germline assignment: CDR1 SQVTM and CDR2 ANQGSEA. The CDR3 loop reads CSAPAVSGGAKDTQYF.

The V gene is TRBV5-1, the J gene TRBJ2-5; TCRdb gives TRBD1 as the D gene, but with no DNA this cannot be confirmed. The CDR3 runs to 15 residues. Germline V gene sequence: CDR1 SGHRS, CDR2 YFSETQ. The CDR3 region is CASSRGGQYQETQYF.

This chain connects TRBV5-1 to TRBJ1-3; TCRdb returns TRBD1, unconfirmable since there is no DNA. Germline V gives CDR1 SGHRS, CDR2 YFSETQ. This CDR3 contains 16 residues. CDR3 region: CASSLNPGDRGNTIYF.

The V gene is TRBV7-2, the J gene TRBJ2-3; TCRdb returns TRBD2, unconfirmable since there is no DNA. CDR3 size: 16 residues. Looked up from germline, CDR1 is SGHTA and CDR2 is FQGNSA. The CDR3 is CASRSGSSLPTDTQYF.

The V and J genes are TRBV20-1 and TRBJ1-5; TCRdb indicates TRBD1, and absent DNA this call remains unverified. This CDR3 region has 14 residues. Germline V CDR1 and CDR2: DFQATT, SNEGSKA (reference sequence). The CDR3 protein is CSASGQISNQPQHF.

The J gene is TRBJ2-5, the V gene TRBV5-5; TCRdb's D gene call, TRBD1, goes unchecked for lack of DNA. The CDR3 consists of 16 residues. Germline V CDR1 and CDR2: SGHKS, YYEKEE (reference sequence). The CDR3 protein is CASSLGPAGAQETQYF.

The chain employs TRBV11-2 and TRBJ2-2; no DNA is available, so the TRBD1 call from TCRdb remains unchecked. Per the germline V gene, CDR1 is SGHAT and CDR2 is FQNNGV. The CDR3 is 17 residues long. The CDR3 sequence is CASSLEAQVWDTGELFF.

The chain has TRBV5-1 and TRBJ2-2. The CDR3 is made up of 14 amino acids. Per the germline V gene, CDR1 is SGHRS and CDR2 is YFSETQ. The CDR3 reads CASTSVRSAGELFF.

The CDR3: CASSQGLTNEKLFF. The chain couples TRBV6-1 to TRBJ1-4; TCRdb picks TRBD1, but there is no DNA to check that call. CDR1 is MNHNS, CDR2 SASEGT, per germline. This CDR3 spans 14 amino acids.

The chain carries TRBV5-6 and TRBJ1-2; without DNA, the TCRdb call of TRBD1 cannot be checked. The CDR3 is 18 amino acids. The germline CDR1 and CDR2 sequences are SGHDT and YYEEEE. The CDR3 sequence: CASSLLGNLATGVFGYTF.

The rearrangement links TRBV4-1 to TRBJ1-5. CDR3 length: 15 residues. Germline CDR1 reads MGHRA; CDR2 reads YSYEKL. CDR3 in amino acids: CASSPLAGDRRPQHF.

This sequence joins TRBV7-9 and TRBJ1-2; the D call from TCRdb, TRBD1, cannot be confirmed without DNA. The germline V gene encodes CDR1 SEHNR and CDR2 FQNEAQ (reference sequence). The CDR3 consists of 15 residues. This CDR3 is CASSLLGTGVHGYTF.

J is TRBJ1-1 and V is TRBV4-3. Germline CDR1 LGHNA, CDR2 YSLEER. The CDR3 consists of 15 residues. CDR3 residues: CASSRKSSGNTEAFF.

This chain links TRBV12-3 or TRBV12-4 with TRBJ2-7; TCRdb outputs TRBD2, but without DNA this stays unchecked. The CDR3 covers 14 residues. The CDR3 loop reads CASSLQRGGYEQYF.

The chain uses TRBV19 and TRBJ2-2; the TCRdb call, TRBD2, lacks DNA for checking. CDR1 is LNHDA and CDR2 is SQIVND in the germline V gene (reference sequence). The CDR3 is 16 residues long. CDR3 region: CASTQTSGVTKRQLFF.

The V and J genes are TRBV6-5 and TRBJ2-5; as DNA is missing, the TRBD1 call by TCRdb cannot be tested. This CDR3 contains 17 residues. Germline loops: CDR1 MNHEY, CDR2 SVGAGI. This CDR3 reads CASSSLLPGTGQETQYF.

The CDR3 protein is CSAARTGQYNSPLHF. J is TRBJ1-6 and V is TRBV20-1; the TCRdb D gene call, TRBD1, has no DNA to confirm it. CDR3 length equals 15 residues. Germline CDR1 is DFQATT and CDR2 is SNEGSKA (reference sequence).

This chain's CDR3 is CASVGSGGIHEQYF. J is TRBJ2-7 and V is TRBV11-2. The V gene's germline CDR1 is SGHAT and CDR2 FQNNGV. The CDR3 totals 14 residues.

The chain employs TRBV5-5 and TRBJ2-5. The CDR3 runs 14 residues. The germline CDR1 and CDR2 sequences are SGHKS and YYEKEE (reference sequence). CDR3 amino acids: CASSIGQLQETQYF. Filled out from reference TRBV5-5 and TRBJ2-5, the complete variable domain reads DAGVTQSPTHLIKTRGQQVTLRCSPISGHKSVSWYQQVLGQGPQFIFQYYEKEERGRGNFPDRFSARQFPNYSSELNVNALLLGDSALYLCASSIGQLQETQYFGPGTRLLVL.

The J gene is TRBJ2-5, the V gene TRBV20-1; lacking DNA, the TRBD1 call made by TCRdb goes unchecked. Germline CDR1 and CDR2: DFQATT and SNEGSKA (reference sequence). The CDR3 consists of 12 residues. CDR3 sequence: CSAPRGWETQYF.

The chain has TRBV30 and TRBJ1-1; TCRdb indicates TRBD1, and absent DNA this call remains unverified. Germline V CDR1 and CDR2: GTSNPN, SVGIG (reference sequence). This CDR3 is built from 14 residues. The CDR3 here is CAWTMDPAITEAFF.

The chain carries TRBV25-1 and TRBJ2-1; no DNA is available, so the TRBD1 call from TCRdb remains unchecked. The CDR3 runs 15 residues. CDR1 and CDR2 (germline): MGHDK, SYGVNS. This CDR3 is CASSPGGPRYNEQFF.